Described below is a single T cell receptor beta chain sequence and its context. The sample's time point: patch test 3, about 24 weeks after DPC sensitization. As to treatment: therapeutic diphenylcyclopropenone sensitization with weekly scalp DPC. TCRdb processed the RACE reads anew with MiXCR; each CDR3 protein has one entry. Seen here are 110,000 or so distinct CDR3 sequences, less than 40% observed once, and the top ten hold less than 3%. These data originate in a study of human T cells and chemical hapten exposure. V shed 2 bases and J 1 base; nucleotides not matched to a gene: 17. The germline V gene encodes CDR1 SGDLS and CDR2 YYNGEE. This CDR3 is 20 amino acids long.

This sequence joins TRBV9 and TRBJ1-1, with 10 bases aligning to TRBD1. The TCR comes from a man aged 35 to 55 with alopecia areata. Some clones in this sample may be carry-over from other donors' samples. This specimen was whole blood, taken in connection with sensitization to the hapten diphenylcyclopropenone (DPC). The CDR3 nucleotides are TGTGCCAGCAGCGTTGCGTCACTCCTCATTGGGACAGGGGAGAACACTGAAGCTTTCTTT. Protein sequence: CASSVASLLIGTGENTEAFF.